The 15 T cell receptor beta chains below all came from one sample that was sequenced in a study of blood T cell repertoires in COVID-19. Clones were sequenced by immunoSEQ multiplex PCR, and TCRdb holds only the in-frame ones, with some missing. Of some 220,000 clones listed, over 75% are singletons. The sequenced material came from peripheral blood. These receptors were taken from a human donor in a cohort sampled during active COVID-19.

The gene calls are TRBV27 and TRBJ2-7, with 8 bases fitting TRBD2. The CDR3 is made up of 13 amino acids. V shed 5 bases and J 3 bases; nucleotides not matched to a gene: 3. CDR1 is MNHEY, CDR2 SMNVEV, per germline (reference sequence). CDR3 residues: CASSTGTSYEQYF. The CDR3 DNA follows: TGTGCCAGCAGTACCGGGACTAGCTACGAGCAGTACTTC.

The rearrangement joins TRBV7-2 to TRBJ1-2; 8 nucleotides agree with TRBD1. This CDR3 comprises 15 residues. From germline, CDR1 is SGHTA and CDR2 FQGNSA. Unmatched junction bases numbered 10, after V lost 2 bases and J lost 8 bases. The CDR3 here is CASSLPPGQERGYTF. CDR3 sequence (DNA): TGTGCCAGCAGCTTACCACCGGGACAGGAGAGGGGCTACACCTTC.

V usage is TRBV2 and J usage is TRBJ2-3; a weak D match, TRBD1 (6 bases). The CDR3 extends over 15 amino acids. Between the trimmed V and J ends, which lost 6 bases and 0 bases, there was a span of 13 bases. CDR1 is SNHLY and CDR2 is FYNNEI in the germline V gene. The CDR3 loop is CASRRTETSTDTQYF. CDR3 in DNA: TGTGCCAGCAGGAGGACAGAGACTAGCACAGATACGCAGTATTTT.

The chain links TRBV5-4 to TRBJ1-6; D gene unclear. With 4 bases removed from V and 5 bases from J, the gap between germline ends came to 13 bases. The CDR3 is 15 residues long. Looked up from germline, CDR1 is SGHNT and CDR2 is YYREEE (reference sequence). In nucleotides, the CDR3 is TGTGCCAGCAGCCCCGAGTCGGGTAATAATTCACCCCTCCACTTT. Amino acids: CASSPESGNNSPLHF.

This chain connects TRBV29-1 to TRBJ2-7, with TRBD1 matching over 11 bases. Germline CDR1 and CDR2: SQVTM and ANQGSEA. This CDR3 is built from 14 residues. The V and J ends lost 3 bases and 3 bases, in that order; junction bases with no gene match: 4. For the CDR3, the DNA is TGCAGCGTTGACCCCGGGACAGGGGGCTACGAGCAGTACTTC. Residues: CSVDPGTGGYEQYF.

Concerning this clone itself: One junction end disagrees with the germline gene, perhaps due to a read error. This chain connects TRBV16 to TRBJ2-1, with 9 bases that match TRBD1. There are 16 residues in the CDR3. CDR1 is KGHSY and CDR2 is FQNENV in the germline V gene. The CDR3 DNA follows: TGTGCCAGCAGCCAATTACAGGGGGCCTCCCACAATGAGCAGTTCTTC. It is translated as CASSQLQGASHNEQFF. The full variable domain, rest sourced from reference TRBV16 and TRBJ2-1, is GEEVAQTPKHLVRGEGQKAKLYCAPIKGHSYVFWYQQVLKNEFKFLISFQNENVFDETGMPKERFSAKCLPNSPCSLEIQATKLEDSAVYFCASSQLQGASHNEQFFGPGTRLTVL.

The rearrangement joins TRBV2 to TRBJ2-3; 13 nucleotides agree with TRBD2. Trimming cost V 5 bases and J 6 bases; bases outside gene matches: 2. The CDR3 is 14 amino acids. Germline values: CDR1 SNHLY, CDR2 FYNNEI. CDR3 sequence reads: CASSTSGGADTQYF. CDR3 DNA sequence: TGTGCCAGCAGTACTAGCGGGGGGGCGGATACGCAGTATTTT.

The V gene is TRBV19, the J gene TRBJ1-2, with TRBD1 matching over 9 bases. CDR1 is LNHDA, CDR2 SQIVND, per germline (reference sequence). The CDR3 extends over 13 amino acids. J gave up 4 bases and V 3 bases, and 0 bases lay outside the gene matches. This CDR3 is CASSMDRGYGYTF. The CDR3 nucleotides are TGTGCCAGTAGTATGGACAGGGGCTATGGCTACACCTTC.

J is TRBJ2-7 and V is TRBV7-6, with a possible D match to TRBD1 (6 bases). Trimming removed 1 base from V and 2 bases from J, with 12 bases in between. Germline V gene data show CDR1 as SGHVS and CDR2 as FNYEAQ. CDR3 length: 15 residues. The CDR3 reads CASSLEARGTYEQYF. The CDR3, as DNA: TGTGCCAGCAGCTTAGAGGCCAGGGGCACCTACGAGCAGTACTTC.

The chain links TRBV6-5 to TRBJ1-3; D uncertain. The CDR3 is 13 residues long. The V end lost 6 bases, the J end lost 5 bases, and 11 bases lay between the germline ends. Germline CDR1 reads MNHEY; CDR2 reads SVGAGI. CDR3 sequence (DNA): TGTGCCAGCAGCCCGGGAGGTCGAAACACCATATATTTT. Residues: CASSPGGRNTIYF.

This chain joins TRBV5-1 and TRBJ2-7; a possible D gene is TRBD2 (6 bases). This CDR3 has 15 residues. Trimming cost V 4 bases and J 2 bases, with 16 bases left between them. CDR1 is SGHRS and CDR2 is YFSETQ in the germline V gene. In DNA form, the CDR3 reads TGCGCCAGCAGCACGGTGCCGGGAGAGGCCTACGAGCAGTACTTC. This gives the protein CASSTVPGEAYEQYF.

This clone has a count of ten or more. This sequence joins TRBV4-1 and TRBJ1-1, with unresolved D. The CDR3 runs 15 residues. Germline CDR1 MGHRA, CDR2 YSYEKL. V lost 4 bases and J 1 base, leaving 13 bases between the germline ends. The CDR3 sequence is CASSRVSTSNTEAFF. The CDR3 region has the DNA TGCGCCAGCAGCCGAGTGTCTACGTCGAACACTGAAGCTTTCTTT.

The rearrangement joins TRBV19 to TRBJ2-3; the D gene is possibly TRBD1 (7 bases). The CDR3 has 16 residues. V was cut by 8 bases and J by 1 base, with 19 bases left in between. Per germline, CDR1 LNHDA and CDR2 SQIVND (reference sequence). Here the CDR3 DNA reads TGTGCCAGTGCTCGAACAGGGGAGGTCGGCACAGATACGCAGTATTTT. It codes for CASARTGEVGTDTQYF.

A word on this clone: Possible read error: a much larger clone is one base away. This sequence joins TRBV12-3 or TRBV12-4 and TRBJ2-2, with a possible D match to TRBD1 (5 bases). Trimming stripped 5 bases from V and 4 bases from J, with 5 bases between. The CDR3 consists of 12 residues. The CDR3 nucleotides are TGTGCCAGCAGTCAGGGCACCGGGGAGCTGTTTTTT. As protein: CASSQGTGELFF.

As regards this clone: The same CDR3 can be traced to other DNA sequences in this sample. The J gene is TRBJ2-3, the V gene TRBV19; the match to TRBD2 covers 7 bases. The CDR3 is made up of 14 amino acids. The germline gives CDR1 LNHDA, CDR2 SQIVND (reference sequence). The junction had 1 base not matched to a gene; V was cut back by 3 bases and J by 1 base. The CDR3 coding sequence is TGTGCCAGTAGTATGGGAGGGGGCACAGATACGCAGTATTTT. This gives the protein CASSMGGGTDTQYF.